This T cell receptor (beta chain) comes out of a study of control samples from healthy donors and cancer patients. The germline V gene has CDR1 SGHVS and CDR2 FQNEAQ. Trimming took 4 bases from V and 0 from J, leaving 6 bases between them. The length of the CDR3 is 14 residues. Generated by immunoSEQ multiplex PCR, the TCRdb table keeps only in-frame clones and is missing some. The table records 110,000 or so clones, roughly 90% of them present only once. This receptor was obtained from a man in his forties or fifties in good health. The sequenced material came from blood. The chain combines TRBV7-8 with TRBJ2-2; D is uncertain. CDR3 sequence: CASSYLANTGELFF. The CDR3 bases are TGTGCCAGCAGCTACCTGGCGAACACCGGGGAGCTGTTTTTT.